The rows below give T cell receptor beta chains drawn from one sample of a study of CD8 T cells in ankylosing spondylitis. Via MiXCR, TCRdb re-called the 5' RACE reads, giving one row per CDR3 protein. The repertoire holds 220,000 or so distinct CDR3 sequences, with around 18% as singletons. Sequencing used blood, either unsorted or a sorted T cell fraction (not recorded which). Every receptor here comes from a male donor with ankylosing spondylitis. The CDR3 runs from the conserved cysteine through the conserved F or W. A D gene is named only where the DNA matches it firmly. Size is omitted from some rows. Given values are once, few, many or a class for expanded clones.

V: TRBV9; J: TRBJ2-1; D: .; size: .; DNA: TGTGCCAGCAGCGTATTCGGTGAGCAGTTCTTC; CDR3: CASSVFGEQFF
V: TRBV7-6; J: TRBJ1-5; D: .; size: .; DNA: TGTGCCAGCAGCTTTTCCCACACACAGCGCCGCGGGCAGCCCCAGCATTTT; CDR3: CASSFSHTQRRGQPQHF
V: TRBV28; J: TRBJ2-1; D: TRBD2; size: few; DNA: TGTGCCAGCAGTGCCGGGACTAGCGGGGACAATGAGCAGTTCTTC; CDR3: CASSAGTSGDNEQFF
V: TRBV27; J: TRBJ2-3; D: .; size: once; DNA: TGTGCCAGCAGTCCAATCCCTAGCACAGATACGCAGTATTTT; CDR3: CASSPIPSTDTQYF
V: TRBV15; J: TRBJ2-1; D: .; size: .; DNA: TGTGCCACCAGCAGGGAGACTGGGGATGAGCAGTTCTTC; CDR3: CATSRETGDEQFF
V: TRBV28; J: TRBJ2-1; D: TRBD2; size: few; DNA: TGTGCCAGCAGTAGTAGCGGGAGAGGCTACAATGAGCAGTTCTTC; CDR3: CASSSSGRGYNEQFF
V: TRBV20-1; J: TRBJ2-7; D: .; size: .; DNA: TGCAGTGCTAGAGATATCATGCTAGCGTCGGTCGAGCAGTACTTC; CDR3: CSARDIMLASVEQYF
V: TRBV29-1; J: TRBJ1-1; D: .; size: .; DNA: TGCAGCGGCGTGGGGGCTGGGGTTGAAGCTTTCTTT; CDR3: CSGVGAGVEAFF
V: TRBV7-3; J: TRBJ2-3; D: TRBD2; size: few; DNA: TGTGCCAGCAGCGGGTCGGGAGGTGCAGATACGCAGTATTTT; CDR3: CASSGSGGADTQYF
V: TRBV12-3/TRBV12-4; J: TRBJ1-4; D: .; size: .; DNA: TGTGCCAGCAGCCTTGGGGACCTAGGAGAAAAACTGTTTTTT; CDR3: CASSLGDLGEKLFF
V: TRBV7-3; J: TRBJ2-3; D: .; size: .; DNA: TGTGCCAGCAGCTTAATCGGGTCTAGCACAGATACGCAGTATTTT; CDR3: CASSLIGSSTDTQYF
V: TRBV5-1; J: TRBJ1-2; D: .; size: many; DNA: TGCGCCAGCAGCTTGGGAGGAACCGATGGCTACACCTTC; CDR3: CASSLGGTDGYTF
V: TRBV11-2; J: TRBJ2-3; D: .; size: .; DNA: TGTGCCAGCAGCTCCACAGTAGCGGATACGCAGTATTTT; CDR3: CASSSTVADTQYF
V: TRBV4-1; J: TRBJ2-7; D: .; size: few; DNA: TGCGCCAGCAGCCAAGTAGGCCTATACGAGCAGTACTTC; CDR3: CASSQVGLYEQYF
V: TRBV29-1; J: TRBJ1-1; D: .; size: many; DNA: TGCAGCGCCGGAGATGGGACTGAAGCTTTCTTT; CDR3: CSAGDGTEAFF
V: TRBV20-1; J: TRBJ2-2; D: .; size: few; DNA: TGCAGTGCCACGGACAGGAACACCGGGGAGCTGTTTTTT; CDR3: CSATDRNTGELFF
V: TRBV5-1; J: TRBJ2-1; D: .; size: .; DNA: TGCGCCAGCGGCGGTTACGGGAATCAGCAGTTCTTC; CDR3: CASGGYGNQQFF
V: TRBV12-3/TRBV12-4; J: TRBJ1-1; D: TRBD1; size: .; DNA: TGTGCCAGCAGTGCGGAAGGGACAGCCACTGAAGCTTTCTTT; CDR3: CASSAEGTATEAFF
V: TRBV13; J: TRBJ2-5; D: .; size: .; DNA: TGTGCCAGCAGCTTCCGGGACCGGGAGACCCAGTACTTC; CDR3: CASSFRDRETQYF
V: TRBV24-1; J: TRBJ2-2; D: TRBD1; size: .; DNA: TGTGCCACCAGTGGCCTCAACAGGGGAGATCACACCGGGGAGCTGTTTTTT; CDR3: CATSGLNRGDHTGELFF
V: TRBV5-5; J: TRBJ1-1; D: .; size: many; DNA: TGTGCCAGCAGCTTTGGGCAGAACACTGAAGCTTTCTTT; CDR3: CASSFGQNTEAFF
V: TRBV12-3/TRBV12-4; J: TRBJ2-1; D: .; size: .; DNA: TGTGCCAGCAGAGACTCGAACTCCTACAATGAGCAGTTCTTC; CDR3: CASRDSNSYNEQFF
V: TRBV29-1; J: TRBJ2-3; D: TRBD2; size: few; DNA: TGCAGCGTTGAAGTGGTAGCGGGAGATACGCAGTATTTT; CDR3: CSVEVVAGDTQYF
V: TRBV20-1; J: TRBJ2-1; D: .; size: few; DNA: TGCAGTGCTAGACCGGTGTATGGCTCCTACAATGAGCAGTTCTTC; CDR3: CSARPVYGSYNEQFF
V: TRBV9; J: TRBJ2-1; D: .; size: .; DNA: TGTGCCAGCAGCGCGACCTACAATGAGCAGTTCTTC; CDR3: CASSATYNEQFF
V: TRBV28; J: TRBJ2-1; D: .; size: .; DNA: TGTGCCAGCAGTTTCCTCCTAAAGGACAATGAGCAGTTCTTC; CDR3: CASSFLLKDNEQFF
V: TRBV12-3/TRBV12-4; J: TRBJ2-4; D: .; size: few; DNA: TGTGCCAGCAGTAAAGGGACCTTGAACATTCAGTACTTC; CDR3: CASSKGTLNIQYF
V: TRBV11-3; J: TRBJ2-3; D: .; size: .; DNA: TGTGCCAGCAGCTCCAGACTTGGGAGCACAGATACGCAGTATTTT; CDR3: CASSSRLGSTDTQYF
V: TRBV5-6; J: TRBJ1-5; D: .; size: few; DNA: TGTGCCAGCAGCCAGCGGGGAGGGTGGCAGCCCCAGCATTTT; CDR3: CASSQRGGWQPQHF
V: TRBV4-1; J: TRBJ2-5; D: TRBD1; size: .; DNA: TGCGCCAGCAGCCAGGACAGGGACCATGGGGGGCAAGAGACCCAGTACTTC; CDR3: CASSQDRDHGGQETQYF
V: TRBV27; J: TRBJ2-1; D: .; size: few; DNA: TGTGCCAGCAGTACAGGGGACTACTTAGGCTCCTACAATGAGCAGTTCTTC; CDR3: CASSTGDYLGSYNEQFF
V: TRBV6-2/TRBV6-3; J: TRBJ2-7; D: TRBD2; size: few; DNA: TGTGCCAGCAGTTACCTCGGACTAGCGGGAGAGGATGAGCAGTACTTC; CDR3: CASSYLGLAGEDEQYF
V: TRBV2; J: TRBJ2-1; D: .; size: few; DNA: TGTGCCAGCAGTGAGGAAGCGGCCTCGTACAATGAGCAGTTCTTC; CDR3: CASSEEAASYNEQFF
V: TRBV3-1; J: TRBJ2-1; D: .; size: .; DNA: TGTGCCAGCAGCCAAGAGTCTAGACCTGCCGCTGGTGAGCAGTTCTTC; CDR3: CASSQESRPAAGEQFF
V: TRBV11-2; J: TRBJ2-1; D: TRBD1; size: many; DNA: TGTGCCAGCAGCTTTGGGCACTATGCTCAGGGGGATGAGCAGTTCTTC; CDR3: CASSFGHYAQGDEQFF
V: TRBV20-1; J: TRBJ2-1; D: TRBD2; size: many; DNA: TGCAGTGCTAGAGGTCTAGCGGAGAATGAGCAGTTCTTC; CDR3: CSARGLAENEQFF
V: TRBV4-1; J: TRBJ1-2; D: TRBD1; size: many; DNA: TGCGCCAGCAGCCAAGATCAGGGGGGCCCCTATGGCTACACCTTC; CDR3: CASSQDQGGPYGYTF
V: TRBV7-3; J: TRBJ2-3; D: TRBD2; size: many; DNA: TGTGCCAGCAGCGCCCTAGCGGGAGGCACAGATACGCAGTATTTT; CDR3: CASSALAGGTDTQYF